A single sample is the source of the 20 T cell receptor beta chains below, sequenced in a study of T cells in localized non-small cell lung cancer. The method was immunoSEQ multiplex PCR; TCRdb's version includes in-frame clones alone and lacks a portion of them. In the table there are several thousand clones, about 90% of which are singletons. The material was peripheral blood mononuclear cells, obtained before any cancer treatment. The receptor set was obtained from a male donor aged 60 or older with stage II lung adenocarcinoma.

This sequence joins TRBV7-2 and TRBJ1-3; D possibly corresponds to TRBD1 (5 bases). The CDR3 spans 16 residues. Germline CDR1 and CDR2: SGHTA and FQGNSA. Trimming removed 3 bases from V and 0 bases from J, with 12 bases in between. The CDR3 loop is CASSFQGGNSGNTIYF. For the CDR3, the DNA is TGTGCCAGCAGCTTCCAGGGAGGGAACTCTGGAAACACCATATATTTT.

The chain links TRBV18 to TRBJ1-1; TRBD1 matches at 9 bases. This CDR3 is 14 amino acids long. Germline trimming cut 3 bases from V and 5 bases from J; bases unmatched to any gene: 4. The germline V gene has CDR1 KGHSH and CDR2 LQKENI. The CDR3 DNA reads as TGTGCCAGCTCACCTGAGACAGGGGGAACTGAAGCTTTCTTT. Protein sequence: CASSPETGGTEAFF. The complete variable domain, with remaining parts taken from reference TRBV18 and TRBJ1-1, reads NAGVMQNPRHLVRRRGQEARLRCSPMKGHSHVYWYRQLPEEGLKFMVYLQKENIIDESGMPKERFSAEFPKEGPSILRIQQVVRGDSAAYFCASSPETGGTEAFFGQGTRLTVV.

V and J are TRBV30 and TRBJ2-1; D possibly corresponds to TRBD2 (6 bases). In germline, CDR1 is GTSNPN, CDR2 SVGIG (reference sequence). Trimming removed 0 bases at V and 7 bases at J, with 13 bases between. This CDR3 is 14 amino acids long. The CDR3 protein is CAWSVQAGRNEQFF. Written as DNA, the CDR3 is TGTGCCTGGAGTGTACAGGCAGGGAGGAATGAGCAGTTCTTC. Combining the CDR3 with reference TRBV30 and TRBJ2-1 gives the whole variable domain SQTIHQWPATLVQPVGSPLSLECTVEGTSNPNLYWYRQAAGRGLQLLFYSVGIGQISSEVPQNLSASRPQDRQFILSSKKLLLSDSGFYLCAWSVQAGRNEQFFGPGTRLTVL.

The chain recombines TRBV7-2 with TRBJ1-4, with 7 bases that match TRBD1. CDR3 size: 16 residues. V dropped 5 bases and J dropped 8; count of bases not matched to a gene: 14. Looked up from germline, CDR1 is SGHTA and CDR2 is FQGNSA. This CDR3 is CASSRRQGAFWEKLFF. For the CDR3, the DNA is TGTGCCAGCAGCCGACGACAGGGTGCCTTTTGGGAAAAACTGTTTTTT.

The CDR3 region is CASSVDPQGLGTEAFF. The DNA of the CDR3 is TGTGCCAGCAGCGTAGACCCACAGGGTTTGGGCACTGAAGCTTTCTTT. The V call is TRBV9, the J call TRBJ1-1; D perhaps matches TRBD1 (6 bases). In germline, CDR1 is SGDLS, CDR2 YYNGEE. V was shortened by 0 bases and J by 4 bases, with 16 bases between the two germline ends. The CDR3 is 16 residues long.

The chain combines TRBV6-5 with TRBJ2-7, with 9 bases aligning to TRBD1. The CDR3 is 14 amino acids. J was trimmed by 5 bases and V by 6 bases; bases with no gene match: 8. CDR1 is MNHEY and CDR2 is SVGAGI in the germline V gene. The CDR3 bases are TGTGCCAGCAGGGCGGACAGGGGATCGAACGAGCAGTACTTC. Residues: CASRADRGSNEQYF.

The genes are TRBV6-5 and TRBJ1-3, with D possibly being TRBD1 (6 bases). Germline loops: CDR1 MNHEY, CDR2 SVGAGI. There are 15 residues in the CDR3. Trimming removed 5 bases from V and 0 bases from J, with 11 bases in between. CDR3: CASSRGAISGNTIYF. The CDR3 DNA sequence: TGTGCCAGCAGTCGGGGGGCAATCTCTGGAAACACCATATATTTT.

The gene calls are TRBV19 and TRBJ2-6; D ambiguous. The germline V gene has CDR1 LNHDA and CDR2 SQIVND (reference sequence). Trimming took 5 bases from V and 2 from J, leaving 16 bases between them. This CDR3 comprises 17 residues. The DNA for the CDR3 is TGTGCCAGTAGTCTGTTCAGGTCGGATGCTGGGGCCAACGTCCTGACTTTC. Protein product: CASSLFRSDAGANVLTF.

The CDR3 sequence is CASSIGQGAPGYTF. The CDR3, as DNA: TGTGCCAGTAGTATAGGACAGGGGGCGCCTGGCTACACCTTC. V gene TRBV19 combines with J gene TRBJ1-2, with 10 bases lining up with TRBD1. Germline trimming cut 1 base from V and 7 bases from J; bases unmatched to any gene: 3. CDR1 is LNHDA and CDR2 is SQIVND in the germline V gene (reference sequence). The CDR3 has 14 amino acids.

The gene calls are TRBV9 and TRBJ2-1; the D is unclear. V was clipped by 3 bases and J by 7 bases, with 17 bases between them. There are 15 residues in the CDR3. Germline loops: CDR1 SGDLS, CDR2 YYNGEE. In nucleotides, the CDR3 is TGTGCCAGCAGCGCTACCGGGTTAGGTTGGAATGAGCAGTTCTTC. Translated: CASSATGLGWNEQFF. The full variable domain, rest sourced from reference TRBV9 and TRBJ2-1, is DSGVTQTPKHLITATGQRVTLRCSPRSGDLSVYWYQQSLDQGLQFLIQYYNGEERAKGNILERFSAQQFPDLHSELNLSSLELGDSALYFCASSATGLGWNEQFFGPGTRLTVL.

The rearrangement joins TRBV7-8 to TRBJ2-5; no clear D gene. The CDR3 extends over 14 amino acids. Trimming cost V 4 bases and J 3 bases, with 12 bases left between them. CDR1 SGHVS and CDR2 FQNEAQ come from the germline V gene. The CDR3 DNA is TGTGCCAGCAGCTCAGGTGGGGTGGAAGAGACCCAGTACTTC. Protein sequence: CASSSGGVEETQYF.

This clone has only one observation. The chain combines TRBV25-1 with TRBJ1-4, with D unclear. The CDR3 is 13 residues long. Per the germline V gene, CDR1 is MGHDK and CDR2 is SYGVNS. V lost 4 bases, J lost 5 bases, and 8 bases lay in between. CDR3 region: CASSVAHNEKLFF. The CDR3 bases are TGTGCCAGCAGTGTGGCACACAATGAAAAACTGTTTTTT.

This rearrangement joins TRBV21-1 to TRBJ1-2; the table's D gene call, TRBD1, was not cross checked with the DNA. TRBV21-1 counts as a pseudogene. The CDR3 is made up of 15 amino acids. The CDR3 DNA follows: TGTGCCAGCAGCAAAGGCCCAGGGGGGTCAAGGGGCTACACCTTC. It translates to CASSKGPGGSRGYTF.

The chain employs TRBV7-2 and TRBJ2-7; D is unclear. Germline V CDR1 and CDR2: SGHTA, FQGNSA. This CDR3 region has 13 residues. V shed 2 bases and J shed 2 bases, with 7 bases lying between them. DNA for the CDR3: TGTGCCAGCAGCTTACTGTCGGCCTACGAGCAGTACTTC. This sequence encodes CASSLLSAYEQYF.

This clone came up once. The chain links TRBV5-1 to TRBJ2-1, with 8 bases fitting TRBD1. V was clipped by 1 base and J by 4 bases; unmatched bases: 4. In germline, CDR1 is SGHRS, CDR2 YFSETQ. This CDR3 is built from 15 residues. The CDR3 loop reads CASSLSQGAYNEQFF. In DNA, the CDR3 is TGCGCCAGCAGCTTGTCCCAGGGGGCTTACAATGAGCAGTTCTTC.

The chain links TRBV7-2 to TRBJ1-4; 8 positions agree with TRBD1. CDR1 and CDR2 from the germline V gene are SGHTA and FQGNSA. The V gene end was trimmed by 5 bases and the J gene end by 15 bases; junction bases not matched to a gene: 14. This CDR3 region has 14 residues. This chain's CDR3 is CASSPTGTGQRVFF. For the CDR3, the DNA is TGTGCCAGCAGCCCAACAGGGACAGGCCAACGAGTGTTTTTT.

This chain links TRBV2 with TRBJ2-7, with D unclear. The CDR3 totals 15 residues. From germline, CDR1 is SNHLY and CDR2 FYNNEI. V was shortened by 0 bases and J by 3 bases, with 12 bases between the two germline ends. Here the CDR3 reads CASSEALTQSYEQYF. The CDR3 nucleotides read TGTGCCAGCAGTGAAGCCCTTACACAAAGCTACGAGCAGTACTTC.

The rearrangement joins TRBV11-3 to TRBJ2-2; D ambiguous. In germline, CDR1 is SGHNT, CDR2 YENEEA. The ends were cut back, 5 bases at V and 6 bases at J, with 13 bases in the middle. This CDR3 spans 14 amino acids. The CDR3 region has the DNA TGTGCCAGCAGCCGAAGCTTAGTACCCGGGGAGCTGTTTTTT. It translates to CASSRSLVPGELFF.

The rearrangement joins TRBV5-5 to TRBJ1-2; D remains unclear. CDR3 size: 12 residues. V was trimmed by 4 bases and J by 2 bases, leaving 6 bases between them. Germline assignment: CDR1 SGHKS and CDR2 YYEKEE (reference sequence). The CDR3 DNA follows: TGTGCCAGCAGCGGGAGAAACTATGGCTACACCTTC. As protein: CASSGRNYGYTF.

The chain couples TRBV7-3 to TRBJ1-1; no definite D call. Germline values: CDR1 SGHTA, CDR2 FQGTGA. The CDR3 sequence is 16 residues long. V was clipped by 1 base and J by 2 bases, with 14 bases between them. The CDR3 DNA reads TGTGCCAGCAGCTTAAGTTTCGGTCGGGCCAACACTGAAGCTTTCTTT. Encoded protein: CASSLSFGRANTEAFF.